The entry that follows covers one TCR beta chain sequence. Regarding treatment: randomized to nivolumab then ipilimumab (arm A) or the reverse (arm B). Live CD3+CD8+ CD19− CD56− cells were sorted from PBMCs. The protocol was immunoSEQ multiplex PCR, while the TCRdb copy is restricted to in-frame clones and leaves out a portion. The sample has about 27,000 clones, 70% to 80% seen once. The source of the sample is a study of sequential checkpoint blockade in melanoma. Study-wide background: Both treatment sequences were followed by maintenance nivolumab.

The germline CDR1 and CDR2 sequences are SGHNT and YYREEE (reference sequence). CDR3 length: 13 residues. V dropped 4 bases and J dropped 9; count of bases not matched to a gene: 4. The receptor was derived from a human donor with melanoma. This chain connects TRBV5-4 to TRBJ2-1, with 10 bases lining up with TRBD1. The sample was CD8+ T cells sorted from blood (inferred from file names), taken from a patient given nivolumab and ipilimumab in sequence. The CDR3 DNA sequence: TGTGCCAGCAGCAGAGGACAGGGGGTTGAGCAGTTCTTC. Encoded protein: CASSRGQGVEQFF.